The clone carrying this T cell receptor (beta chain) was observed many times. As yet, its antigen is unknown. Scientists amplified the TCR beta CDR3 regions from RNA transcripts. First-round RT-PCR employed HTBI primers, with a second-round multiplex PCR after it. One entry per CDR3 protein, called by TCRdb with MiXCR from the multiplex PCR reads. The table includes about 410,000 distinct CDR3 sequences, 15% to 20% detected once. Germline CDR1 LNHNV, CDR2 YYDKDF (reference sequence). The CDR3 has 17 residues. The V gene lost 0 bases and the J gene lost 0 bases, with 14 bases spanning the gap. Fresh peripheral blood, around 9.3 ml, was the PBMC source. This entry belongs to a study of Graves' ophthalmopathy and Graves' hyperthyroidism. Study-level results: Most expanded clonotypes from thyroid (those above 0.001 frequency) were also found in blood.

This TCR came from a woman aged 18-29 years with Graves' ophthalmopathy. The V gene is TRBV15, the J gene TRBJ1-1; D call uncertain. The specimen sequenced was peripheral blood. CDR3: CATSRDQGLFLNTEAFF. CDR3 bases: TGTGCCACCAGCAGAGATCAAGGGCTCTTCCTGAACACTGAAGCTTTCTTT. Combining the CDR3 with reference TRBV15 and TRBJ1-1 gives the whole variable domain DAMVIQNPRYQVTQFGKPVTLSCSQTLNHNVMYWYQQKSSQAPKLLFHYYDKDFNNEADTPDNFQSRRPNTSFCFLDIRSPGLGDTAMYLCATSRDQGLFLNTEAFFGQGTRLTVV.